Below, 28 T cell receptor beta chains from the same sample are listed, as sequenced in a study of T cell responses to AZD1222 COVID-19 vaccine. The repertoire was sequenced with immunoSEQ multiplex PCR; TCRdb's copy has only in-frame clones and lacks some. The profile shows some 110,000 clones, more than 75% of them singletons. The sequenced sample was peripheral blood, obtained 28 days after the second AZD1222 dose. The receptor set was obtained from an adult who received the AZD1222 COVID-19 vaccine.

This chain links TRBV7-3 with TRBJ2-1, with a tentative D call TRBD2 (5 bases). The V gene lost 0 bases and the J gene lost 7 bases, with 16 bases spanning the gap. This CDR3 has 16 residues. The germline V gene encodes CDR1 SGHTA and CDR2 FQGTGA. CDR3 sequence reads: CASSLTLSGTLNEQFF. DNA for the CDR3: TGTGCCAGCAGCTTAACTCTAAGCGGAACACTAAATGAGCAGTTCTTC.

This sequence joins TRBV19 and TRBJ1-1; a possible D gene is TRBD1 (6 bases). CDR1 and CDR2 from the germline V gene are LNHDA and SQIVND (reference sequence). The CDR3 is 13 residues long. V shed 4 bases and J shed 4 bases, with 10 bases lying between them. Here the CDR3 reads CASSTQTGTEAFF. The CDR3 DNA reads as TGTGCCAGTAGTACCCAGACAGGCACTGAAGCTTTCTTT.

This clone was seen a few times. This rearrangement joins TRBV18 to TRBJ2-7; D gene uncertain. Per the germline V gene, CDR1 is KGHSH and CDR2 is LQKENI. Trimming shortened V by 2 bases and J by 2 bases, and 7 bases separated the two germline ends. The CDR3 runs 13 residues. The CDR3 DNA reads as TGTGCCAGCTCACCAGCGGCAGCCTACGAGCAGTACTTC. Its translation: CASSPAAAYEQYF.

This clone showed up just once. The chain carries TRBV21-1 and TRBJ1-1. TRBV21-1 is given as a pseudogene. The CDR3 loop spans 16 amino acids. CDR3: CASSTIRVLKNTEAFF. For the CDR3, the DNA is TGTGCCAGCAGCACAATCCGGGTCCTAAAGAACACTGAAGCTTTCTTT.

V gene TRBV10-3 combines with J gene TRBJ2-5; the D gene is possibly TRBD2 (6 bases). Trimming shortened V by 6 bases and J by 7 bases, and 15 bases separated the two germline ends. CDR1 is ENHRY, CDR2 SYGVKD, per germline. The CDR3 loop spans 13 amino acids. As DNA, the CDR3 is TGTGCCATCAGATCCGGGACTGTTAGGACCCAGTACTTC. The encoded protein is CAIRSGTVRTQYF.

The CDR3: CASSQGRGSYEQYF. The CDR3 DNA reads as TGCGCCAGCAGCCAAGGTAGGGGCTCCTACGAGCAGTACTTC. The rearrangement joins TRBV4-1 to TRBJ2-7, with D perhaps matching TRBD1 (5 bases). V lost 1 base to trimming and J lost 0 bases, with 7 bases between them. Germline-derived CDR1 and CDR2 are MGHRA and YSYEKL. This CDR3 is 14 amino acids long.

The count of this clone is one. The V call is TRBV30, the J call TRBJ2-1; TRBD1 matches 7 bases. The CDR3 has 15 amino acids. The germline gives CDR1 GTSNPN, CDR2 SVGIG (reference sequence). Losses at the gene ends were 4 bases for V and 3 bases for J; bases not matched to a gene: 9. DNA of the CDR3: TGTGCCTGGACCTCAGACAGGGTGGGCTACAATGAGCAGTTCTTC. Translation gives CAWTSDRVGYNEQFF. The full variable domain, rest sourced from reference TRBV30 and TRBJ2-1, is SQTIHQWPATLVQPVGSPLSLECTVEGTSNPNLYWYRQAAGRGLQLLFYSVGIGQISSEVPQNLSASRPQDRQFILSSKKLLLSDSGFYLCAWTSDRVGYNEQFFGPGTRLTVL.

This chain joins TRBV7-6 and TRBJ2-1, with TRBD2 matching 10 bases. V was pared by 2 bases and J by 4 bases, with 8 bases of the junction left unmatched. The CDR3 runs 17 residues. The germline V gene has CDR1 SGHVS and CDR2 FNYEAQ. The CDR3 is CASSLRASGGWYNEQFF. The CDR3 nucleotides are TGTGCCAGCAGCTTAAGGGCTAGCGGGGGATGGTACAATGAGCAGTTCTTC. Using reference TRBV7-6 and TRBJ2-1 for the parts outside the CDR3, the full variable domain is GAGVSQSPRYKVTKRGQDVALRCDPISGHVSLYWYRQALGQGPEFLTYFNYEAQQDKSGLPNDRFSAERPEGSISTLTIQRTEQRDSAMYRCASSLRASGGWYNEQFFGPGTRLTVL.

The chain joins TRBV7-2 to TRBJ1-2; possibly TRBD1 for D (5 bases). The CDR3 has 12 amino acids. Germline assignment: CDR1 SGHTA and CDR2 FQGNSA. Trimming stripped 5 bases from V and 8 bases from J, with 12 bases between. This chain's CDR3 is CASSRRGGGYTF. Written as DNA, the CDR3 is TGTGCCAGCAGCAGACGCGGGGGGGGCTACACCTTC.

This clone has only one observation. The gene calls are TRBV12-5 and TRBJ2-3; 8 nucleotides agree with TRBD2. The V gene's germline CDR1 is LGHNT and CDR2 FRNRAP. V was clipped by 4 bases and J by 1 base; unmatched bases: 7. CDR3 length: 16 residues. CDR3 in amino acids: CASGSDGGAGTDTQYF. In DNA form, the CDR3 reads TGTGCTAGTGGTTCAGACGGGGGGGCTGGCACAGATACGCAGTATTTT.

V and J are TRBV9 and TRBJ1-1; D remains ambiguous. The germline CDR1 and CDR2 sequences are SGDLS and YYNGEE. The CDR3 runs to 16 residues. V lost 0 bases to trimming and J lost 3 bases, with 15 bases between them. As DNA, the CDR3 is TGTGCCAGCAGCGTAGTAGCGACATTGACGTACACTGAAGCTTTCTTT. It is translated as CASSVVATLTYTEAFF.

This clone has more than one count but fewer than ten. The chain combines TRBV11-3 with TRBJ2-3, with 11 bases matching TRBD1. Germline V gene lookup returns CDR1 SGHNT and CDR2 YENEEA. This CDR3 comprises 15 residues. Losses at the gene ends were 0 bases for V and 4 bases for J; bases not matched to a gene: 0. The CDR3 sequence: CASSLEGQGADTQYF. CDR3 bases: TGTGCCAGCAGCTTAGAGGGACAGGGGGCAGATACGCAGTATTTT.

The CDR3 DNA sequence: TGCGCCAGCAGTGAGTCGAGGGCTAGCGGGGAGGATCAAGAGACCCAGTACTTC. It translates to CASSESRASGEDQETQYF. This chain uses TRBV10-1 with TRBJ2-5; 9 nucleotides match TRBD2. The CDR3 length is 18 residues. Germline values: CDR1 WNHNN, CDR2 SYGVQD (reference sequence). J gave up 2 bases and V 0 bases, and 10 bases lay outside the gene matches.

V gene TRBV5-6 combines with J gene TRBJ1-2; D uncertain. CDR1 SGHDT and CDR2 YYEEEE come from the germline V gene. This CDR3 comprises 11 residues. The ends were cut back, 6 bases at V and 8 bases at J, with 11 bases in the middle. The CDR3 DNA reads as TGTGCCAGCACCCTGGTAGGGGGCTACACCTTC. This sequence encodes CASTLVGGYTF.

The sample holds a few counts of this clone. The V gene is TRBV14, the J gene TRBJ1-5; no firm D call. CDR3 length equals 16 residues. Germline V gives CDR1 SGHDN, CDR2 FVKESK. With 4 bases removed from V and 4 bases from J, the gap between germline ends came to 17 bases. The CDR3 nucleotides read TGTGCCAGCAGCCGCATCCGGCTCACCCGAAATCAGCCCCAGCATTTT. Protein product: CASSRIRLTRNQPQHF.

The chain links TRBV7-8 to TRBJ1-4; the match to TRBD1 covers 8 bases. The V and J ends lost 6 bases and 6 bases, in that order; junction bases with no gene match: 6. From germline, CDR1 is SGHVS and CDR2 FQNEAQ. The CDR3 consists of 14 residues. DNA of the CDR3: TGTGCCAGCAGTGAGGGACAGGCGGATGAAAAACTGTTTTTT. Translation: CASSEGQADEKLFF.

This clone was picked up a small number of times. This chain links TRBV4-2 with TRBJ2-5; the D gene could be TRBD1 or TRBD2 (6 bases each). The CDR3 runs 14 residues. Germline CDR1 LGHNA, CDR2 YNFKEQ. V lost 4 bases and J 7 bases, leaving 16 bases between the germline ends. The CDR3 bases are TGTGCCAGCAGCCGAAGGGGGGAGGATGGGACCCAGTACTTC. Translation: CASSRRGEDGTQYF.

The V gene is TRBV27, the J gene TRBJ2-7; D may be TRBD1 or TRBD2 (6 bases each). Trimming shortened V by 4 bases and J by 0 bases, and 19 bases separated the two germline ends. This CDR3 region has 17 residues. Germline V gene data show CDR1 as MNHEY and CDR2 as SMNVEV (reference sequence). The CDR3 loop reads CASSSQGRSGYSYEQYF. CDR3 in DNA: TGTGCCAGCAGTTCACAGGGTAGGAGCGGGTACTCCTACGAGCAGTACTTC.

This sequence joins TRBV25-1 and TRBJ1-5; D is ambiguous. Trimming removed 3 bases at V and 3 bases at J, with 12 bases between. CDR1 MGHDK and CDR2 SYGVNS come from the germline V gene. The CDR3 extends over 15 amino acids. The DNA of the CDR3 is TGTGCCAGCAGTGATCTTGGACGTGTCAATCAGCCCCAGCATTTT. As protein: CASSDLGRVNQPQHF.

The chain is built from TRBV6-2 or TRBV6-3 and TRBJ1-6, with a possible D match to TRBD1 (6 bases). The germline V gene has CDR1 MNHEY and CDR2 SVGEGT. Trimming pared 2 bases from V and 4 bases from J, leaving 12 bases between. This CDR3 comprises 16 residues. The CDR3 coding sequence is TGTGCCAGCAGTTACAAGCTTCAGGGGTATAATTCACCCCTCCACTTT. Translating it yields CASSYKLQGYNSPLHF.

The chain is built from TRBV27 and TRBJ2-5; 7 bases agree with TRBD2. In germline, CDR1 is MNHEY, CDR2 SMNVEV (reference sequence). Trimming removed 5 bases from V and 4 bases from J; junction bases left unmatched: 13. The length of the CDR3 is 16 residues. The CDR3 sequence: CASSPQPLAVRETQYF. The CDR3 nucleotides are TGTGCCAGCAGTCCTCAACCCCTAGCGGTCCGAGAGACCCAGTACTTC.

The V gene is TRBV7-3, the J gene TRBJ2-7; unclear D gene. Per the germline V gene, CDR1 is SGHTA and CDR2 is FQGTGA. The CDR3 loop spans 13 amino acids. V lost 2 bases and J 2 bases, leaving 7 bases between the germline ends. In nucleotides, the CDR3 is TGTGCCAGCAGCTTAGTAGGGACCTACGAGCAGTACTTC. It encodes CASSLVGTYEQYF.

This clone was seen only a few times. The chain links TRBV6-6 to TRBJ1-2, with 8 bases lining up with TRBD1. Germline V gene lookup returns CDR1 MNHNY and CDR2 SVGAGI (reference sequence). With 5 bases clipped from V and 3 bases from J, the junction kept 14 bases outside the gene matches. This CDR3 is 17 amino acids long. This CDR3 reads CASSHSLGQGPYYGYTF. The CDR3 region has the DNA TGTGCCAGCAGTCATAGCCTAGGACAGGGACCCTACTATGGCTACACCTTC.

The chain joins TRBV10-3 to TRBJ1-2; D remains ambiguous. Between the trimmed V and J ends, which lost 5 bases and 8 bases, there was a span of 18 bases. This CDR3 is built from 14 residues. Per the germline V gene, CDR1 is ENHRY and CDR2 is SYGVKD. CDR3 sequence reads: CAISPGLGKGGYTF. The CDR3 DNA sequence: TGTGCCATCAGTCCTGGATTGGGGAAGGGAGGCTACACCTTC.

This clone was seen just once. The chain has TRBV29-1 and TRBJ1-1; possibly TRBD1 for D (5 bases). CDR3 length: 12 residues. Trimming removed 3 bases at V and 1 base at J, with 6 bases between. Looked up from germline, CDR1 is SQVTM and CDR2 is ANQGSEA. CDR3 protein: CSVEGGNTEAFF. The CDR3 nucleotides read TGCAGCGTTGAGGGGGGGAACACTGAAGCTTTCTTT.

This clone appeared once. The CDR3 region has the DNA TGCGCCAGCAGCTTCGACAGAAGCTCCTATAATTCACCCCTCCACTTT. This gives the protein CASSFDRSSYNSPLHF. This chain joins TRBV4-1 and TRBJ1-6, with a tentative D call TRBD1 (5 bases). Deletions cut 5 bases from V and 0 bases from J, with 11 bases between. This CDR3 is 16 amino acids long. Germline CDR1 reads MGHRA; CDR2 reads YSYEKL.

The J gene is TRBJ2-3, the V gene TRBV3-1 (or the pseudogene TRBV3-2); 11 bases line up with TRBD2. Germline values: CDR1 LGHDT, CDR2 YNNKEL (reference sequence). J was trimmed by 5 bases and V by 6 bases; bases with no gene match: 7. The CDR3 runs 15 residues. The CDR3 bases are TGTGCCAGCAGTAATAGCGGGGGGGCGGGAGATACGCAGTATTTT. Translated, it gives CASSNSGGAGDTQYF.

This rearrangement joins TRBV7-2 to TRBJ2-7; D not certain. CDR1 is SGHTA and CDR2 is FQGNSA in the germline V gene. V was pared by 5 bases and J by 3 bases, with 5 bases between. This CDR3 has 11 amino acids. The DNA of the CDR3 is TGTGCCAGCAGCCGCCTCTACGAGCAGTACTTC. Translated, it gives CASSRLYEQYF.